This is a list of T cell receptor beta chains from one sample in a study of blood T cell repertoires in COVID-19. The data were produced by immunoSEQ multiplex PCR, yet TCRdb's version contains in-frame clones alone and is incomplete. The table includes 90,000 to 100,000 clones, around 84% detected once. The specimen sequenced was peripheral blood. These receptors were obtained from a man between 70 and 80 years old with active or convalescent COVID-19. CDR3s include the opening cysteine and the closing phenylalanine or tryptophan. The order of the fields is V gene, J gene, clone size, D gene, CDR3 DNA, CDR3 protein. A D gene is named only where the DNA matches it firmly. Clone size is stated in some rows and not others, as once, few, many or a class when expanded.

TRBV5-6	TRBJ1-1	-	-	TGTGCCAGCAGCTTCCGCGGGCCCTGGAGCACTGAAGCTTTCTTT	CASSFRGPWSTEAFF
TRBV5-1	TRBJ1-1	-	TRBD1	TGCGCCAGCAGCTTTACAGGGGGGAACACTGAAGCTTTCTTT	CASSFTGGNTEAFF
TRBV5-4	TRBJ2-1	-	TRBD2	TGTGCCAGCAGCCACCCCGGACTAGCGGGCAATGAGCAGTTCTTC	CASSHPGLAGNEQFF
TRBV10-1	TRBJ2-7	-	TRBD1	TGCGCCAGCAGTGAGGCCCTATCCCCGCAGGGGGCCTACGAGCAGTACTTC	CASSEALSPQGAYEQYF
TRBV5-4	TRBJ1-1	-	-	TGTGCCAGCAGGCCGGGATCTCCGGCCCTTCGCACTGAAGCTTTCTTT	CASRPGSPALRTEAFF
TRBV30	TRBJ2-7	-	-	TGTGCCTGGAGTGTAGGAGGGGGCGCGTTCTACGAGCAGTACTTC	CAWSVGGGAFYEQYF
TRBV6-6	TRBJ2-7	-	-	TGTGCCAGCCCCCTGGAGCAGTACTTC	CASPLEQYF
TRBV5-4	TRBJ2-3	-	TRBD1	TGTGCCAGCAGCTTAAAGGGGGCGGATACGCAGTATTTT	CASSLKGADTQYF
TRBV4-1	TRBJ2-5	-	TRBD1	TGCGCCAGCAGCCACGGACAGGGTGGAGAGACCCAGTACTTC	CASSHGQGGETQYF
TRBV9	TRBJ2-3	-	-	TGTGCCAGCAGCCCCCGACTTAGCTTTTCTCCCACAGATACGCAGTATTTT	CASSPRLSFSPTDTQYF
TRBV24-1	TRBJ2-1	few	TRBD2	TGTGCCACCAGTGATTTGGGCGCGGGGGGCAGTAATGAGCAGTTCTTC	CATSDLGAGGSNEQFF
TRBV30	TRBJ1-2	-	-	TGTGCCTGGAGACCCCGGGGAGGGTCCTATGGCTACACCTTC	CAWRPRGGSYGYTF
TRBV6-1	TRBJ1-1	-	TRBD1	TGTGCCAGCACTGAGACCTGGACAGGGTGGTGGACTGAAGCTTTCTTT	CASTETWTGWWTEAFF
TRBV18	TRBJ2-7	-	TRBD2	TGTGCCAGCTCACCTTGGCGGGGGGTGAACGAGCAGTACTTC	CASSPWRGVNEQYF
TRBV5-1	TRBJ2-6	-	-	TGCGCCAGCAGCTTGGGTAACTCTGGGGCCAACGTCCTGACTTTC	CASSLGNSGANVLTF
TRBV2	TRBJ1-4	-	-	TGTGCCAGCAAAGCACAGGGTCCTGAAAAACTGTTTTTT	CASKAQGPEKLFF
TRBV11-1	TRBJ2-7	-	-	TGTGCCAGCAGCTTAGAGCAGGACAACTCCTACGAGCAGTACTTC	CASSLEQDNSYEQYF
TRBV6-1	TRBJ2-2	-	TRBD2	TGTGCCAGCAGTGAAGCTCTAGGGAGGGACACCGGGGAGCTGTTTTTT	CASSEALGRDTGELFF
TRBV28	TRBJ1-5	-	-	TGTGCCAGCAGTTTGGGGGGGGAAAGCAATCAGCCCCAGCATTTT	CASSLGGESNQPQHF
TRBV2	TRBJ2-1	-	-	TGTGCCAGCAGCCAGTCCAGCTCCTACAATGAGCAGTTCTTC	CASSQSSSYNEQFF
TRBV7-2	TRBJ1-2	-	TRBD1	TGTGCCAGCAGCTCCTTTCCCGGGACAGGGATCGAGGGCTACACCTTC	CASSSFPGTGIEGYTF
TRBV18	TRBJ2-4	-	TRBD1	TGTGCCAGCTCAGGACAGGGGGCCCTGACCTTAAACATTCAGTACTTC	CASSGQGALTLNIQYF
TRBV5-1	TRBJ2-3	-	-	TGCGCCAGCAGCTACCAGACAGATACGCAGTATTTT	CASSYQTDTQYF
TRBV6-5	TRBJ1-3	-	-	TGTGCCAGCAGTTACCAGGGTCCCTCGCGGGGAAACACCATATATTTT	CASSYQGPSRGNTIYF
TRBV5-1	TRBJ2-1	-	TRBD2	TGCGCCAGCAGTTTCACTAGCGGGGGATCGGATGAGCAGTTCTTC	CASSFTSGGSDEQFF
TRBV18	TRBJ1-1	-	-	TGTGCCAGCTCACCGTCACAGCCCACTGAAGCTTTCTTT	CASSPSQPTEAFF
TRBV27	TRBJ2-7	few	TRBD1	TGTGCCAGCAGTCCCCAGGGGGCCACCTACGAGCAGTACTTC	CASSPQGATYEQYF
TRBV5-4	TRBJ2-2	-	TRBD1	TGTGCCAGCAGTCCCCGGGACAGGGACCCTCGTGGGGAGCTGTTTTTT	CASSPRDRDPRGELFF
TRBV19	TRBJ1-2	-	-	TGTGCCAGTAGTAGATCGGACAGTCCCTATGGCTACACCTTC	CASSRSDSPYGYTF
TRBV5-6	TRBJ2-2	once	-	TGTGCCAGCAGCGAGACGGGGGTTGGGACCGGGGAGCTGTTTTTT	CASSETGVGTGELFF
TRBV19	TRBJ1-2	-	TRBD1	TGTGCCAGTAGTGACAGGGAAAGCTATGGCTACACCTTC	CASSDRESYGYTF
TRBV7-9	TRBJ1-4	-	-	TGTGCCAGCAGCTTAGGCGGAGGGTTCGAAAAACTGTTTTTT	CASSLGGGFEKLFF
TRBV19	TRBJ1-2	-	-	TGTGCCAGTAGTATCCCCCCAGGGCAAGCGGGCTACACCTTC	CASSIPPGQAGYTF
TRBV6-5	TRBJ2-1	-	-	TGTGCCAGCAAAAACCTAGGGGGGGATGAGCAGTTCTTC	CASKNLGGDEQFF
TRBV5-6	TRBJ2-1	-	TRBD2	TGTGCCAGCAGCGGACTAGCGGGGGGGTTTCACAATGAGCAGTTCTTC	CASSGLAGGFHNEQFF
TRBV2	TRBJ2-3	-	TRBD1	TGTGCCAGCAGTGATTCACAGGGGGCAACAGATACGCAGTATTTT	CASSDSQGATDTQYF
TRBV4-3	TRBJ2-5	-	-	TGCGCCAGCAGCCAAGGGGAAGGGGCGACCCAGTACTTC	CASSQGEGATQYF